This T cell receptor beta chain is drawn from a study of blood T cell repertoires in COVID-19. The overall study: Sources were T cells, B-cell-depleted T cells, or PBMCs; the material itself was cDNA or gDNA.

Using immunoSEQ multiplex PCR, the repertoire was profiled, and TCRdb retains in-frame clones only, with some absent. The data show under 250,000 clones, with roughly 80% seen just once and approximately 4.9% held by the top ten. Trimming stripped 3 bases from V and 5 bases from J, with 16 bases between. The CDR3 runs 15 residues. Germline loops: CDR1 SNHLY, CDR2 FYNNEI. The study recruited people aged roughly 18 to 95 years across roughly 25 US areas. The TCR originated in a woman aged 50 to 60 who had been exposed to COVID-19. Sequenced: PBMCs or T cells enriched from blood (not recorded which). The rearrangement joins TRBV2 to TRBJ2-5, with a possible D match to TRBD2 (6 bases). The CDR3 bases are TGTGCCAGCAGTGAGCGTCGGGGGTTCGGGGAGACCCAGTACTTC. Translation: CASSERRGFGETQYF.